The sequence of this T cell receptor beta chain was determined in a study of OX40 agonist ivuxolimab in advanced cancers. The study, taken as a whole, reports: Clonal expansion by week 6 occurred in CD4+ and CD8+ blood T cells (at 0.1 to 3.0 mg/kg).

Worth noting for this clone: The target antigen is unknown.

Patients were ruled out by autoimmune disease history or systemic immunosuppression. This table comes from immunoSEQ multiplex PCR, and its TCRdb copy is limited to in-frame clones, with some not included. Here the sample spans about 58,000 clones, roughly four fifths being singletons. Trimming shortened V by 0 bases and J by 1 base, and 10 bases separated the two germline ends. Germline V lookup: CDR1 SGHRS, CDR2 YFSETQ. CDR3 length: 16 residues. The TCR was taken from an adult with an advanced solid tumor such as melanoma, head and neck, liver or kidney cancer. Sequenced material: CD4+ or CD8+ T cells sorted from blood, taken in a trial of the OX40 agonist ivuxolimab. V is TRBV5-1 and J is TRBJ2-2; D might be TRBD1 or TRBD2, each matching 6 bases. In DNA form, the CDR3 reads TGCGCCAGCAGCTTGGTAGGGGGGCTGAACACCGGGGAGCTGTTTTTT. Amino acids: CASSLVGGLNTGELFF.